This passage covers 6 T cell receptor beta chains from one sample sequenced in a study of graft-versus-host responses after intestinal transplantation. Once graft tissue had been processed, intraepithelial and lamina propria lymphocytes were released. TCRdb's copy holds only in-frame clones and misses some; the assay was immunoSEQ multiplex PCR. Of fewer than 20,000 clones detected, around three quarters appear once; the ten largest clones hold 7.5% to 9%. The sequencing used ileum tissue, collected roughly 450 days after intestinal transplant. The receptors were gathered from a human patient who received an intestinal transplant, so some T cells may come from the graft donor.

V gene TRBV7-3 combines with J gene TRBJ2-7, with D hard to call. V was clipped by 4 bases and J by 2 bases, with 9 bases between them. The CDR3 runs to 13 residues. CDR1 is SGHTA and CDR2 is FQGTGA in the germline V gene. The CDR3 loop is CASSSTPAYEQYF. Written as DNA, the CDR3 is TGTGCCAGCAGCTCAACCCCCGCCTACGAGCAGTACTTC.

This sequence joins TRBV6-6 and TRBJ2-7; TRBD2 matches at 8 bases. The length of the CDR3 is 15 residues. Germline V gene data show CDR1 as MNHNY and CDR2 as SVGAGI (reference sequence). Trimming took 0 bases from V and 6 from J; bases not matched to a gene: 7. CDR3 residues: CASSYSPAGDREQYF. The CDR3, as DNA: TGTGCCAGCAGTTACTCCCCAGCGGGGGATCGCGAGCAGTACTTC.

This chain joins TRBV6-5 and TRBJ2-5; 9 bases map to TRBD1. The DNA end is more similar to TRBJ2-7, so the J call may be wrong. The CDR3 is 15 residues long. Germline CDR1 MNHEY, CDR2 SVGAGI. CDR3 residues: CASSTTGTGFHEQYF. The CDR3 bases are TGTGCCAGCAGTACGACCGGGACAGGGTTCCACGAGCAGTACTTC.

This clone showed up just a few times. The gene calls are TRBV7-3 and TRBJ2-7; 8 positions match TRBD1. CDR1 and CDR2 (germline): SGHTA, FQGTGA. The CDR3 contains 13 residues. V gave up 2 bases and J gave up 7 bases; unmatched junction bases: 4. The CDR3 protein is CASSLGQGAEQYF. The CDR3 nucleotides read TGTGCCAGCAGCTTAGGACAGGGAGCAGAGCAGTACTTC.

The gene calls are TRBV10-2 and TRBJ1-1; D ambiguous. Germline V CDR1 and CDR2: WSHSY, SAAADI. Trimming took 8 bases from V and 0 from J, leaving 13 bases between them. This CDR3 is 14 amino acids long. The CDR3 spells CASGGFVLNTEAFF. CDR3 bases: TGCGCCAGCGGTGGGTTTGTCCTGAACACTGAAGCTTTCTTT.

CDR3 DNA: TGCGCCAGCAGCCGCGCGACTAGCGGGGGGGGTTACAATGAGCAGTTCTTC. This gives the protein CASSRATSGGGYNEQFF. The chain carries TRBV4-1 and TRBJ2-1, with 14 bases fitting TRBD2. CDR1 MGHRA and CDR2 YSYEKL come from the germline V gene. CDR3 length: 17 amino acids. The ends lost 4 bases at V and 4 bases at J; junction bases unmatched: 6.